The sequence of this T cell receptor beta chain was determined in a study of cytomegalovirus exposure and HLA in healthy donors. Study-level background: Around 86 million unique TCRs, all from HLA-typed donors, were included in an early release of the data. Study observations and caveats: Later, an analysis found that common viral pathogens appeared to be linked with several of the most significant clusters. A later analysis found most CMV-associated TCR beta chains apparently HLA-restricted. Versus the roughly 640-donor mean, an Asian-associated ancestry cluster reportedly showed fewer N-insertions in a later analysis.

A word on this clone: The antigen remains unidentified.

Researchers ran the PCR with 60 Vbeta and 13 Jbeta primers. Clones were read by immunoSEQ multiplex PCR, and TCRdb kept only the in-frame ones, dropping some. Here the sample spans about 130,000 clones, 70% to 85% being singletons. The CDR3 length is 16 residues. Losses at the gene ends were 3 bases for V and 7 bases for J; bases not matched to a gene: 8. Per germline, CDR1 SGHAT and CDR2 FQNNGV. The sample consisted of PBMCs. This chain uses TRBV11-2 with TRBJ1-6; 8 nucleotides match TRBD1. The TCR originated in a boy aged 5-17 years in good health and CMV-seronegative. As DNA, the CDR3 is TGTGCCAGCAGCTTGGGCAGGGGGCAGGGGAATTCACCCCTCCACTTT. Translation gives CASSLGRGQGNSPLHF. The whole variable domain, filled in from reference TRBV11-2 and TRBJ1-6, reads EAGVAQSPRYKIIEKRQSVAFWCNPISGHATLYWYQQILGQGPKLLIQFQNNGVVDDSQLPKDRFSAERLKGVDSTLKIQPAKLEDSAVYLCASSLGRGQGNSPLHFGNGTRLTVT.